The 24 T cell receptor beta chains in this list originate from one sample, sequenced in a study of shared clonotypes between healthy human individuals. TCRdb's copy holds only in-frame clones and misses some; the assay was immunoSEQ multiplex PCR. This sample carries 1.5 million to 2.5 million clones, about 95% of them seen once, and the ten largest clones take 1.2%. Terminally differentiated effector memory CD45RA+ cells were left out of the naive CD8 fraction, which was CD45RO-negative and positively selected for CCR7. The sequenced sample consisted of naive CD8+ T cells sorted from blood. The receptors were gathered from a man aged 18 to 35 in good health.

A note on this clone: The sample contains more than one DNA sequence encoding this CDR3. This chain connects TRBV14 to TRBJ2-7, with no clear D. This CDR3 contains 13 residues. Germline V gene lookup returns CDR1 SGHDN and CDR2 FVKESK. The V gene lost 0 bases and the J gene lost 7 bases, with 10 bases spanning the gap. The CDR3 loop reads CASSQDWGWEQYF. The CDR3 DNA is TGTGCCAGCAGCCAAGATTGGGGTTGGGAGCAGTACTTC.

The V gene is TRBV4-1, the J gene TRBJ2-2, with 11 nucleotides matching TRBD2. Germline V gene sequence: CDR1 MGHRA, CDR2 YSYEKL. V lost 4 bases, J lost 7 bases, and 11 bases stayed unmatched. This CDR3 is built from 17 residues. The CDR3: CASSLLSIAGGIGELFF. The CDR3 nucleotides read TGCGCCAGCAGCCTCCTAAGCATAGCGGGGGGGATCGGGGAGCTGTTTTTT.

V gene TRBV27 combines with J gene TRBJ2-7; 9 bases match TRBD1. The trim removed 3 bases at V and 4 bases at J, leaving 10 bases unmatched. The CDR3 contains 16 residues. Germline V gives CDR1 MNHEY, CDR2 SMNVEV (reference sequence). CDR3 loop: CASSFSSGTGPYEQYF. The CDR3, as DNA: TGTGCCAGCAGTTTCTCTTCCGGGACAGGGCCGTACGAGCAGTACTTC.

This chain links TRBV6-5 with TRBJ2-7; 8 nucleotides match TRBD1. Germline trimming cut 5 bases from V and 2 bases from J; bases unmatched to any gene: 8. From germline, CDR1 is MNHEY and CDR2 SVGAGI. The CDR3 consists of 15 residues. CDR3 sequence (DNA): TGTGCCAGCAGTCAACTGGGGACAGGCCCCTACGAGCAGTACTTC. Translating it yields CASSQLGTGPYEQYF.

V and J are TRBV30 and TRBJ2-5; TRBD1 might be the D (6 bases). Germline assignment: CDR1 GTSNPN and CDR2 SVGIG (reference sequence). The CDR3 totals 14 residues. V lost 5 bases and J lost 1, with 14 bases in between. The CDR3 bases are TGTGCCTGGCAGGGGCTCTTTAGCCAAGAGACCCAGTACTTC. Protein sequence: CAWQGLFSQETQYF.

This clone appeared once. This sample includes further DNA sequences coding for the same CDR3. The rearrangement joins TRBV5-1 to TRBJ2-1, with D unclear. CDR1 and CDR2 from the germline V gene are SGHRS and YFSETQ. There are 11 residues in the CDR3. V was clipped by 2 bases and J by 7 bases, with 4 bases between them. The CDR3 coding sequence is TGCGCCAGCAGCTTTCTTAATGAGCAGTTCTTC. Its translation is CASSFLNEQFF.

V gene TRBV4-1 combines with J gene TRBJ1-4; D remains unclear. Trimming stripped 8 bases from V and 6 bases from J, with 4 bases between. The CDR3 length is 10 residues. The germline V gene has CDR1 MGHRA and CDR2 YSYEKL. CDR3 nucleotides: TGCGCCAGCGGTGATGAAAAACTGTTTTTT. It is translated as CASGDEKLFF.

The CDR3 DNA follows: TGTGCCAGCAGTGCCGGGACAGGGTCTTGGAACACTGAAGCTTTCTTT. It yields the protein CASSAGTGSWNTEAFF. The rearrangement links TRBV6-1 to TRBJ1-1; TRBD1 agrees at 9 bases. V shed 4 bases, J shed 1 base, and the junction held 7 bases outside the gene matches. The CDR3 spans 16 residues. Germline values: CDR1 MNHNS, CDR2 SASEGT.

V gene TRBV5-1 combines with J gene TRBJ1-4; weak D call: TRBD1 (6 bases). The CDR3 is 16 residues long. The germline V gene has CDR1 SGHRS and CDR2 YFSETQ. Trimming took 6 bases from V and 1 from J, leaving 16 bases between them. CDR3: CASTQGGWGTNEKLFF. The CDR3 DNA is TGCGCCAGCACACAGGGCGGATGGGGAACTAATGAAAAACTGTTTTTT.

V is TRBV30 and J is TRBJ2-7; D may be TRBD2 (6 bases). CDR3 size: 12 residues. The V gene lost 5 bases and the J gene lost 7 bases, with 15 bases spanning the gap. Germline V CDR1 and CDR2: GTSNPN, SVGIG (reference sequence). This chain's CDR3 is CAWEPGLGEQYF. The DNA of the CDR3 is TGTGCCTGGGAGCCGGGACTTGGAGAGCAGTACTTC.

The chain links TRBV7-2 to TRBJ2-1; TRBD2 matches 7 bases. Germline CDR1 reads SGHTA; CDR2 reads FQGNSA. CDR3 length equals 19 residues. The V segment lost 2 bases and the J segment 4 bases; nucleotides outside the gene matches: 17. CDR3: CASSLLRREQPFEYNEQFF. The CDR3 region has the DNA TGTGCCAGCAGCTTACTTCGGCGGGAGCAGCCATTTGAATACAATGAGCAGTTCTTC.

The rearrangement links TRBV19 to TRBJ2-2; D is unclear. Between the trimmed V and J ends, which lost 0 bases and 7 bases, there was a span of 9 bases. The V gene's germline CDR1 is LNHDA and CDR2 SQIVND (reference sequence). The CDR3 is 14 residues long. The CDR3 DNA reads as TGTGCCAGTAGTATAGATCTTGAGGTCGGGGAGCTGTTTTTT. Residues: CASSIDLEVGELFF.

The chain is built from TRBV2 and TRBJ2-7; either TRBD1 or TRBD2 may supply D (5 bases each). Germline-derived CDR1 and CDR2 are SNHLY and FYNNEI. V was pared by 0 bases and J by 3 bases, with 24 bases between. The CDR3 has 19 amino acids. This CDR3 is CASSEALGPGAPIGYEQYF. CDR3 in DNA: TGTGCCAGCAGTGAAGCGCTTGGTCCCGGGGCCCCTATCGGCTACGAGCAGTACTTC.

J is TRBJ1-1 and V is TRBV2; no clear D. CDR3 size: 11 residues. Germline V gives CDR1 SNHLY, CDR2 FYNNEI. Deletions cut 8 bases from V and 1 base from J, with 5 bases between. The CDR3 DNA reads as TGTGCCAGCGGCACGAACACTGAAGCTTTCTTT. This encodes CASGTNTEAFF.

V gene TRBV28 combines with J gene TRBJ1-1, with D hard to call. The CDR3 has 15 amino acids. Looked up from germline, CDR1 is MDHEN and CDR2 is SYDVKM. Trimming took off 0 bases at V and 5 bases at J, with 13 bases between the two ends. CDR3 sequence (DNA): TGTGCCAGCAGTTTATGGGGAGCAGTTCGTACTGAAGCTTTCTTT. Amino acid sequence: CASSLWGAVRTEAFF.

The chain combines TRBV7-6 with TRBJ2-7; D gene uncertain. The CDR3 is 13 residues long. V was pared by 2 bases and J by 3 bases, with 8 bases between. CDR1 SGHVS and CDR2 FNYEAQ come from the germline V gene. CDR3 in DNA: TGTGCCAGCAGCTTAAGCCTTGGCTACGAGCAGTACTTC. It encodes CASSLSLGYEQYF.

This sequence joins TRBV27 and TRBJ1-1; 7 nucleotides agree with TRBD1. The J segment lost 4 bases and the V segment lost 6 bases, leaving 5 bases of the junction unmatched. Germline V gives CDR1 MNHEY, CDR2 SMNVEV (reference sequence). This CDR3 has 13 residues. CDR3 residues: CASRTGTVTEAFF. The CDR3 nucleotides read TGTGCCAGCAGGACGGGGACAGTCACTGAAGCTTTCTTT.

The chain has TRBV19 and TRBJ1-5, with D perhaps matching TRBD1 (6 bases). The CDR3 length is 14 residues. Germline CDR1 and CDR2: LNHDA and SQIVND (reference sequence). Between the trimmed V and J ends, which lost 7 bases and 6 bases, there was a span of 16 bases. The CDR3 DNA reads TGTGCCAGTACCGTCCGGGACACCCTTCAGCCCCAGCATTTT. Translation gives CASTVRDTLQPQHF.

The chain has TRBV7-6 and TRBJ2-3; the match to TRBD1 covers 9 bases. The CDR3 runs to 18 residues. V trimming: 5 bases; J trimming: 1 base; junction bases outside the gene matches: 13. Germline V gene sequence: CDR1 SGHVS, CDR2 FNYEAQ. The CDR3 sequence: CASSRRRVGDRGTDTQYF. Written as DNA, the CDR3 is TGTGCCAGCAGCCGCCGTCGGGTAGGGGACAGGGGCACAGATACGCAGTATTTT.

V and J are TRBV7-9 and TRBJ2-6; D is uncertain. V was pared by 5 bases and J by 0 bases, with 11 bases between. Germline V gives CDR1 SEHNR, CDR2 FQNEAQ (reference sequence). The CDR3 consists of 16 residues. CDR3 DNA sequence: TGTGCCAGCAGCGTAGGACGGATCTCTGGGGCCAACGTCCTGACTTTC. Protein sequence: CASSVGRISGANVLTF.

V usage is TRBV28 and J usage is TRBJ2-1, with D hard to call. The CDR3 spans 15 residues. Germline V gene lookup returns CDR1 MDHEN and CDR2 SYDVKM. V lost 1 base and J lost 6, with 13 bases in between. The CDR3 region has the DNA TGTGCCAGCAGTTTATCAGGCCCTGGGGTCAATGAGCAGTTCTTC. Its protein is CASSLSGPGVNEQFF.

V is TRBV7-9 and J is TRBJ2-1; possibly TRBD2 for D (6 bases). V gave up 1 base and J gave up 0 bases, with 10 bases separating them. CDR3 length equals 16 residues. Germline CDR1 reads SEHNR; CDR2 reads FQNEAQ (reference sequence). CDR3 sequence reads: CASSLGAGSSYNEQFF. The CDR3 DNA reads as TGTGCCAGCAGCTTAGGGGCGGGGAGCTCCTACAATGAGCAGTTCTTC.

V and J are TRBV6-5 and TRBJ1-1; D ambiguous. Trimming shortened V by 0 bases and J by 1 base, and 6 bases separated the two germline ends. The CDR3 loop spans 14 amino acids. Germline loops: CDR1 MNHEY, CDR2 SVGAGI. The DNA of the CDR3 is TGTGCCAGCAGTTACTCGGTTACGAACACTGAAGCTTTCTTT. This sequence encodes CASSYSVTNTEAFF.

This clone showed up just once. V gene TRBV28 combines with J gene TRBJ1-4, with D unresolved. The CDR3 covers 14 residues. V was cut by 2 bases and J by 7 bases, with 11 bases left in between. Germline V gene data show CDR1 as MDHEN and CDR2 as SYDVKM. The CDR3 region is CASSLLGEGEKLFF. In nucleotides, the CDR3 is TGTGCCAGCAGTTTACTCGGGGAAGGTGAAAAACTGTTTTTT.